This T cell receptor beta chain originates from a study of blood T cells in healthy people across ages. Study results and limitations: Higher diversity and more naive CD4+ cells were features of long-lived donors, compared to aged donors.

Total RNA, at least 5 micrograms per sample, was extracted from PBMCs. Germline CDR1 reads LGHDT; CDR2 reads YNNKEL (reference sequence). Losses at the gene ends were 4 bases for V and 5 bases for J; bases not matched to a gene: 11. The CDR3 extends over 17 amino acids. Sample-barcoded 5' priming and a J-beta primer mix drove a second PCR of about 6 to 12 cycles. MiXCR, run by TCRdb on the 5' RACE reads, gives a single entry per CDR3 protein. The sample lists around 1,700,000 distinct CDR3 sequences, 28% occurring once. Comments on this clonotype: The antigen is undetermined.

The chain uses TRBV3-1 and TRBJ2-5; TRBD2 matches 12 bases. Sequenced material: blood. This sequence originates from a woman aged 25 to 45 in good health. The CDR3 bases are TGTGCCAGCAGCCCTTTCTCACTAGCGGGGGGCGGGGAGACCCAGTACTTC. This gives the protein CASSPFSLAGGGETQYF.